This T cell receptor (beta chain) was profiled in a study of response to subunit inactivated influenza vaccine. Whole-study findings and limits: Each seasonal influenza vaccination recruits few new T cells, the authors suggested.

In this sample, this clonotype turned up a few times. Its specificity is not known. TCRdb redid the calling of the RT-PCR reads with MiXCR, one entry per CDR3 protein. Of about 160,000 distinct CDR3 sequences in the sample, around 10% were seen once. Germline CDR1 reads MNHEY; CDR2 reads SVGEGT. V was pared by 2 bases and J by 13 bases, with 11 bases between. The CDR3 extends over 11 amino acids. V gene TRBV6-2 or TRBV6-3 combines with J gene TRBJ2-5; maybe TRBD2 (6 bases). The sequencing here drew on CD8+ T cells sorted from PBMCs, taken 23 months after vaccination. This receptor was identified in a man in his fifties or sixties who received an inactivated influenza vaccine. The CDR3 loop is CASSYGGLGYF. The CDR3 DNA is TGTGCCAGCAGTTACGGAGGGCTAGGGTACTTC.